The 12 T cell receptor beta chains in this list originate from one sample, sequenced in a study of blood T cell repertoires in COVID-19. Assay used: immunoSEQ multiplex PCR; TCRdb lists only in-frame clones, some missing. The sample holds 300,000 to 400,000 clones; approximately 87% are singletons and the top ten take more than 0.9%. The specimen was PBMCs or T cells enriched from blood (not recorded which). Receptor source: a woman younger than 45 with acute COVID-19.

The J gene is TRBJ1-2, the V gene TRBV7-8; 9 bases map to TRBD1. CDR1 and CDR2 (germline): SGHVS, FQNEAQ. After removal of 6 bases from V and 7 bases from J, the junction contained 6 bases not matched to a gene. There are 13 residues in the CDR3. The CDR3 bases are TGTGCCAGCAGGAGGGACAGGGAAACTGGCTACACCTTC. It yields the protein CASRRDRETGYTF.

CDR3 in DNA: TGTGCCACCAGCAGAGATCCTGGCAGGGTGAAGTACTTC. This gives the protein CATSRDPGRVKYF. The rearrangement links TRBV15 to TRBJ2-4; D might be TRBD1 (5 bases). Deletions cut 0 bases from V and 14 bases from J, with 14 bases between. The CDR3 has 13 residues. CDR1 LNHNV and CDR2 YYDKDF come from the germline V gene (reference sequence).

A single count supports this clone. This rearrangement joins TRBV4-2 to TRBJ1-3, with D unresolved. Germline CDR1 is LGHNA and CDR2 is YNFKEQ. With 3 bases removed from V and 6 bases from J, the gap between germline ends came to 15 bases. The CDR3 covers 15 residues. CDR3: CASSQEVLIANTIYF. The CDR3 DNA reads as TGTGCCAGCAGCCAGGAGGTCTTGATCGCAAACACCATATATTTT.

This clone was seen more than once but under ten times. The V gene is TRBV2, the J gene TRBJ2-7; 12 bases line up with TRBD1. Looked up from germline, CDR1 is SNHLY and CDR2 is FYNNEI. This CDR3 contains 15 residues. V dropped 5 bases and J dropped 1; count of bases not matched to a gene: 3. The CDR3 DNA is TGTGCCAGCAGTTGGGACAGGGGGCTTTCCTACGAGCAGTACTTC. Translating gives CASSWDRGLSYEQYF.

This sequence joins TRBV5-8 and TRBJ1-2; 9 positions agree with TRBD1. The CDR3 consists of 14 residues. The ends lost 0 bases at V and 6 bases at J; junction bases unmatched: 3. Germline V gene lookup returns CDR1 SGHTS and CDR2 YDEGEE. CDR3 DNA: TGTGCCAGCAGCTTGGGGACAGGGGTGGATGGCTACACCTTC. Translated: CASSLGTGVDGYTF.

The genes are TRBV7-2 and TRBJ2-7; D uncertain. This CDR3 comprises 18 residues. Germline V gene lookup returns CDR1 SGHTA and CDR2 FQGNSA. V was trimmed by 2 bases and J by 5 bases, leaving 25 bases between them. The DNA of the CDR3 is TGTGCCAGCAGCTTATCAGTCTCTCGAGAAACTAAGCTCCACGAGCAGTACTTC. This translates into CASSLSVSRETKLHEQYF.

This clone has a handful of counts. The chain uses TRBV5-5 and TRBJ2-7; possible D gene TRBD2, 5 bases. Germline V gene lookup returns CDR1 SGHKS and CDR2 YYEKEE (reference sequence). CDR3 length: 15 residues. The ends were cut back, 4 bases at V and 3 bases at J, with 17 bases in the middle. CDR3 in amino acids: CASSLYGLGVYEQYF. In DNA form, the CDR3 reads TGTGCCAGCAGCCTCTACGGACTGGGAGTCTACGAGCAGTACTTC.

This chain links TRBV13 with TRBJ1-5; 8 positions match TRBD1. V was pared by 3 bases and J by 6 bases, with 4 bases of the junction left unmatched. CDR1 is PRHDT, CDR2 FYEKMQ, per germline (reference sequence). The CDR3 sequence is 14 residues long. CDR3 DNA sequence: TGTGCCAGCAGCTTCGGACAGGGAAGTCAGCCCCAGCATTTT. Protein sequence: CASSFGQGSQPQHF.

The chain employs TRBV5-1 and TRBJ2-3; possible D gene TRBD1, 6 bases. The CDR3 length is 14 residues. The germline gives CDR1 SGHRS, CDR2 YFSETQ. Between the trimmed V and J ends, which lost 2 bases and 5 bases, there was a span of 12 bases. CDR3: CASSFNRQEDTQYF. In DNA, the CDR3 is TGCGCCAGCAGCTTTAACCGACAGGAAGATACGCAGTATTTT.

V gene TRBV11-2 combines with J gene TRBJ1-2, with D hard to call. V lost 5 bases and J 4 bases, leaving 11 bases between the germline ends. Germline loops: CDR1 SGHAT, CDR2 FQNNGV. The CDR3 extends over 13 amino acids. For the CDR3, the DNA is TGTGCCAGCAGCACGGGATTTATCTATGGCTACACCTTC. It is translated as CASSTGFIYGYTF.

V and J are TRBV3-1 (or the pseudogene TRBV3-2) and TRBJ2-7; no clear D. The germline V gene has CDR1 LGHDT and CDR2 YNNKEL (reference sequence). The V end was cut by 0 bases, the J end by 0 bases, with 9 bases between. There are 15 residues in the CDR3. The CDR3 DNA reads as TGTGCCAGCAGCCAAGATCAGCCAGGCTCCTACGAGCAGTACTTC. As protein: CASSQDQPGSYEQYF.

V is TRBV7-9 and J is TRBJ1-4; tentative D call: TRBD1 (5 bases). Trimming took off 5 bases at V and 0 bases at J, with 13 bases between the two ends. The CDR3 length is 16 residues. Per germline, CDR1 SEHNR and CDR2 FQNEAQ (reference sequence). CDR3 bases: TGTGCCAGCAGCCGGGGACTGAAACCAACTAATGAAAAACTGTTTTTT. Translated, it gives CASSRGLKPTNEKLFF.